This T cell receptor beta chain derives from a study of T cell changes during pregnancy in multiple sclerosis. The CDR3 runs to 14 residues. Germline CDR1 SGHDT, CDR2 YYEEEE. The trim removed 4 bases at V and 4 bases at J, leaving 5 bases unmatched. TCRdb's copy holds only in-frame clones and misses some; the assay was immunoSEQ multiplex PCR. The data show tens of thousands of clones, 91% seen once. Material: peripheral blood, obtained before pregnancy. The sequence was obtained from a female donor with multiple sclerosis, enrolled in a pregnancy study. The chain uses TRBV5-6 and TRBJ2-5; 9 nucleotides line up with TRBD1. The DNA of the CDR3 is TGTGCCAGCAGCCCCACAGGGGGCGGAGAGACCCAGTACTTC. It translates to CASSPTGGGETQYF. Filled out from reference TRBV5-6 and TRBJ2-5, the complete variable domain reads DAGVTQSPTHLIKTRGQQVTLRCSPKSGHDTVSWYQQALGQGPQFIFQYYEEEERQRGNFPDRFSGHQFPNYSSELNVNALLLGDSALYLCASSPTGGGETQYFGPGTRLLVL.